The present entry profiles one TCR beta chain with its context. Its antigen remains unknown. Generated by immunoSEQ multiplex PCR, the TCRdb table keeps only in-frame clones and is missing some. Of some 130,000 clones detected, approximately 92% appear once; the ten largest clones hold approximately 7%. The sample originates from a study of T cell responses to AZD1222 COVID-19 vaccine. Trimming shortened V by 8 bases and J by 9 bases, and 13 bases separated the two germline ends. Germline assignment: CDR1 MGHRA and CDR2 YSYEKL. The CDR3 runs to 12 residues. Overall study results and limits: Unmutated variant regions are reportedly the target of nearly half of TCRs that are spike-specific. Recipients of two AZD1222 doses showed rising Spike-specific TCR breadth and depth. After the peak T cell response, and only then, were repertoires sampled. The donor cohort was predominantly white British with a female majority, and clonal diversity may have been underestimated.

Sequencing used peripheral blood, obtained 28 days after the second AZD1222 dose. This clonotype was obtained from an adult who received the AZD1222 COVID-19 vaccine. The V gene is TRBV4-1, the J gene TRBJ1-4; D is uncertain. In nucleotides, the CDR3 is TGCGCCAGCGGGAACGTAGTGAAAAAACTGTTTTTT. It codes for CASGNVVKKLFF.